The T cell receptor (beta chain) under discussion was sequenced for a study of beta chain features in type 1 diabetes. Whole-study results and caveats: The study left unresolved whether HLA type influences TCRB rearrangement. PCR might preferentially amplify shorter templates, equally in patients and controls.

It was via CD45RO/CCR7/CD25/CD127/CD95/CD27 that CD4+ naive, central memory, regulatory and stem cell-like memory cells were sorted. Sorting gave populations that all exceeded 98% purity. About this clone itself: Its specificity is unknown.

Trimming cost V 0 bases and J 3 bases, with 5 bases left between them. Germline assignment: CDR1 LNHNV and CDR2 YYDKDF (reference sequence). The CDR3 sequence is 13 residues long. cDNA synthesis used the whole RNA isolate, giving expressed TCRB sequences. The repertoire was sequenced with immunoSEQ multiplex PCR; TCRdb's copy has only in-frame clones and lacks some. This table has around 430,000 clones, approximately 30% appearing once. V and J are TRBV15 and TRBJ1-2; D ambiguous. The source material was naive CD4+ T cells from blood. The receptor comes from a man aged 18 to 35 in good health. Written as DNA, the CDR3 is TGTGCCACCAGCAGAGATACAGACTATGGCTACACCTTC. This encodes CATSRDTDYGYTF.